The 18 T cell receptor beta chains presented below share a single source sample, sequenced in a study of vaccination effects on CD4 cells after COVID-19. For these TCRs, the target antigens are not known. Pools of viral peptides were used by the ViraFEST assay to expand antigen-specific CD4+ T cells ahead of sequencing. The culture ran for approximately 9 days before CD4+ T cells were isolated. Data came from immunoSEQ multiplex PCR; TCRdb stores just in-frame clones and leaves some out. The sample lists under 80,000 clones; about 74% were seen once. Sequencing used CD4+ T cells from PBMCs cultured with HCoV-229E spike peptides, obtained before COVID-19 vaccination. These receptor sequences come from a human donor who received a COVID-19 vaccine.

The chain employs TRBV4-1 and TRBJ2-7; 9 bases match TRBD1. The germline V gene has CDR1 MGHRA and CDR2 YSYEKL. Trimming took 3 bases from V and 4 from J; bases not matched to a gene: 7. This CDR3 spans 15 amino acids. CDR3 amino acids: CASSHPGQGIYEQYV. The CDR3 DNA follows: TGCGCCAGCAGCCATCCCGGACAGGGGATTTACGAGCAGTACGTC.

In DNA, the CDR3 is TGTGCCAGCAGTGATCAGTGGACAGGGAGCACAGATACGCAGTATTTT. Protein sequence: CASSDQWTGSTDTQYF. The chain carries TRBV2 and TRBJ2-3; 8 nucleotides align to TRBD1. The trim removed 3 bases at V and 0 bases at J, leaving 5 bases unmatched. This CDR3 comprises 16 residues. Germline V CDR1 and CDR2: SNHLY, FYNNEI.

The chain has TRBV19 and TRBJ2-5, with 9 bases identical to TRBD1. This CDR3 has 15 amino acids. Germline lookup yields CDR1 LNHDA and CDR2 SQIVND (reference sequence). V was clipped by 5 bases and J by 5 bases; unmatched bases: 9. The CDR3 sequence is CASSVNRGQRETQYF. In DNA form, the CDR3 reads TGTGCCAGTAGTGTCAACAGGGGGCAAAGGGAGACCCAGTACTTC.

CDR3 amino acids: CASSLADLPSEQYV. The CDR3 coding sequence is TGTGCCAGCAGCTTAGCGGACCTACCTTCCGAGCAGTACGTC. The rearrangement uses TRBV11-2 and TRBJ2-7; D remains ambiguous. With 1 base removed from V and 6 bases from J, the gap between germline ends came to 13 bases. The CDR3 length is 14 residues. In germline, CDR1 is SGHAT, CDR2 FQNNGV.

The chain combines TRBV2 with TRBJ2-1, with TRBD2 as a possible D gene (6 bases). The CDR3 sequence is 12 residues long. The V gene lost 4 bases and the J gene lost 13 bases, with 14 bases spanning the gap. CDR1 is SNHLY, CDR2 FYNNEI, per germline. The CDR3, as DNA: TGTGCCAGCAGTGGGGGGGAGACACACCAGTTCTTC. This codes for CASSGGETHQFF.

J is TRBJ2-2 and V is TRBV28, with 11 bases lining up with TRBD2. The CDR3 covers 15 residues. Germline V gene data show CDR1 as MDHEN and CDR2 as SYDVKM. V was clipped by 6 bases and J by 5 bases; unmatched bases: 5. The CDR3 region is CASSLAGGETGELFF. CDR3 nucleotide sequence: TGTGCCAGCAGCCTAGCGGGGGGAGAGACCGGGGAGCTGTTTTTT. Full variable domain (missing parts from reference TRBV28 and TRBJ2-2): DVKVTQSSRYLVKRTGEKVFLECVQDMDHENMFWYRQDPGLGLRLIYFSYDVKMKEKGDIPEGYSVSREKKERFSLILESASTNQTSMYLCASSLAGGETGELFFGEGSRLTVL.

The table lists this clone with a few counts. This chain joins TRBV19 and TRBJ2-5; 9 bases align to TRBD1. J was trimmed by 5 bases and V by 6 bases; bases with no gene match: 4. The CDR3 spans 13 residues. Looked up from germline, CDR1 is LNHDA and CDR2 is SQIVND (reference sequence). CDR3 DNA sequence: TGTGCCAGTAGGAAAGACAGGGGGGAGACCCAGTACTTC. Its protein is CASRKDRGETQYF.

In DNA form, the CDR3 reads TGTGCCAGCAGTCCCGACCCGACGCGGACCCAGTACTTC. It is translated as CASSPDPTRTQYF. V is TRBV28 and J is TRBJ2-5, with D unclear. The CDR3 is 13 amino acids. The germline gives CDR1 MDHEN, CDR2 SYDVKM. Trimming cost V 5 bases and J 7 bases, with 14 bases left between them. Variable domain in full (rest from reference TRBV28 and TRBJ2-5): DVKVTQSSRYLVKRTGEKVFLECVQDMDHENMFWYRQDPGLGLRLIYFSYDVKMKEKGDIPEGYSVSREKKERFSLILESASTNQTSMYLCASSPDPTRTQYFGPGTRLLVL.

Relative to its sample, this clone is medium-sized (0.01 to 0.1%). The chain uses TRBV18 and TRBJ1-5; D is ambiguous. The length of the CDR3 is 15 residues. CDR1 is KGHSH and CDR2 is LQKENI in the germline V gene. Trimming cost V 6 bases and J 0 bases, with 12 bases left between them. The CDR3 sequence: CASSRGSNSNQPQHF. The DNA of the CDR3 is TGTGCCAGCTCTCGCGGCAGCAATAGCAATCAGCCCCAGCATTTT.

The gene calls are TRBV6-5 and TRBJ1-2; D may be TRBD1 (5 bases). Per germline, CDR1 MNHEY and CDR2 SVGAGI. The CDR3 is 12 amino acids. Trimming took 5 bases from V and 4 from J, leaving 8 bases between them. The DNA for the CDR3 is TGTGCCAGCAGTCTTAGGGGCTATGGCTACACCTTC. Translated: CASSLRGYGYTF.

The rearrangement joins TRBV30 to TRBJ2-2, with D uncertain. Deletions cut 0 bases from V and 0 bases from J, with 5 bases between. The germline V gene has CDR1 GTSNPN and CDR2 SVGIG (reference sequence). The CDR3 extends over 14 amino acids. This CDR3 is CAWSVQPNTGELFF. The CDR3 region has the DNA TGTGCCTGGAGTGTTCAGCCGAACACCGGGGAGCTGTTTTTT. The whole variable domain, filled in from reference TRBV30 and TRBJ2-2, reads SQTIHQWPATLVQPVGSPLSLECTVEGTSNPNLYWYRQAAGRGLQLLFYSVGIGQISSEVPQNLSASRPQDRQFILSSKKLLLSDSGFYLCAWSVQPNTGELFFGEGSRLTVL.

This chain connects TRBV5-8 to TRBJ1-1; possible D gene TRBD1, 6 bases. CDR1 is SGHTS, CDR2 YDEGEE, per germline. Trimming left V 0 bases short and J 6 bases short, with 9 bases between. The CDR3 extends over 13 amino acids. CDR3 sequence reads: CASSLDRVAEAFF. Written as DNA, the CDR3 is TGTGCCAGCAGCTTGGACAGGGTGGCTGAAGCTTTCTTT. The full variable domain, in which reference TRBV5-8 and TRBJ1-1 provide the parts outside the CDR3, is EAGVTQSPTHLIKTRGQQATLRCSPISGHTSVYWYQQALGLGLQFLLWYDEGEERNRGNFPPRFSGRQFPNYSSELNVNALELEDSALYLCASSLDRVAEAFFGQGTRLTVV.

This clone was seen only a few times. V is TRBV7-3 and J is TRBJ2-5; D is ambiguous. This CDR3 is built from 14 residues. Germline-derived CDR1 and CDR2 are SGHTA and FQGTGA. V was shortened by 6 bases and J by 3 bases, with 14 bases between the two germline ends. Here the CDR3 DNA reads TGTGCCAGCAGATTCGGACCTAGAGAAGAGACCCAGTACTTC. This gives the protein CASRFGPREETQYF.

The chain employs TRBV18 and TRBJ2-2; no clear D gene. Trimming stripped 4 bases from V and 1 base from J, with 10 bases between. Germline lookup yields CDR1 KGHSH and CDR2 LQKENI. The CDR3 length is 15 residues. The CDR3 DNA reads TGTGCCAGCTCACTCTCACTCGAGAACACCGGGGAGCTGTTTTTT. Amino acid sequence: CASSLSLENTGELFF.

This clone showed up just a few times. This rearrangement joins TRBV7-9 to TRBJ2-1; the D call may be TRBD1 or TRBD2 (5 bases each). This CDR3 has 13 amino acids. Looked up from germline, CDR1 is SEHNR and CDR2 is FQNEAQ (reference sequence). With 5 bases removed from V and 2 bases from J, the gap between germline ends came to 7 bases. This CDR3 reads CASSRDAYNEQFF. Here the CDR3 DNA reads TGTGCCAGCAGCAGGGACGCCTACAATGAGCAGTTCTTC. The variable domain in full, completed from reference TRBV7-9 and TRBJ2-1, reads DTGVSQNPRHKITKRGQNVTFRCDPISEHNRLYWYRQTLGQGPEFLTYFQNEAQLEKSRLLSDRFSAERPKGSFSTLEIQRTEQGDSAMYLCASSRDAYNEQFFGPGTRLTVL.

This chain joins TRBV15 and TRBJ1-1; 11 nucleotides line up with TRBD1. In germline, CDR1 is LNHNV, CDR2 YYDKDF (reference sequence). The CDR3 runs 15 residues. Losses at the gene ends were 1 base for V and 9 bases for J; bases not matched to a gene: 7. The CDR3 sequence: CATSRVRTGGSQAFF. CDR3 DNA sequence: TGTGCCACCAGCAGAGTTAGGACAGGGGGCTCTCAAGCTTTCTTT.

This chain uses TRBV15 with TRBJ1-5; a weak D match, TRBD1 (6 bases). Germline-derived CDR1 and CDR2 are LNHNV and YYDKDF (reference sequence). The CDR3 covers 12 residues. Trimming shortened V by 3 bases and J by 9 bases, and 9 bases separated the two germline ends. The CDR3 loop reads CATSSYRVPQHF. The CDR3 DNA reads TGTGCCACCAGCAGCTACAGGGTGCCCCAGCATTTT.

The CDR3 loop reads CASTSGTGEADTQYF. In nucleotides, the CDR3 is TGTGCCAGCACTTCCGGGACAGGGGAAGCAGATACGCAGTATTTT. The V call is TRBV11-3, the J call TRBJ2-3; 10 bases are a match to TRBD1. CDR1 and CDR2 from the germline V gene are SGHNT and YENEEA. The CDR3 totals 15 residues. V lost 7 bases to trimming and J lost 4 bases; unmatched junction nucleotides: 8.